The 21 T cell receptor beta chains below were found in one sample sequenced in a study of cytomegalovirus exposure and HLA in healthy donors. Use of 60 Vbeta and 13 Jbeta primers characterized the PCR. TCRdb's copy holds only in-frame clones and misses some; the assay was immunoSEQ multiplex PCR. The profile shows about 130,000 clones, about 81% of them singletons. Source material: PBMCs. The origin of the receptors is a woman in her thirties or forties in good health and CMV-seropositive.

In DNA, the CDR3 is TGCGCCAGCAGCTTGGGGACAGGGGGCGAGGGCTATGGCTACACCTTC. Its protein product is CASSLGTGGEGYGYTF. This chain links TRBV5-1 with TRBJ1-2; 11 nucleotides agree with TRBD1. The length of the CDR3 is 16 residues. V trimming: 0 bases; J trimming: 4 bases; junction bases outside the gene matches: 5. From germline, CDR1 is SGHRS and CDR2 YFSETQ.

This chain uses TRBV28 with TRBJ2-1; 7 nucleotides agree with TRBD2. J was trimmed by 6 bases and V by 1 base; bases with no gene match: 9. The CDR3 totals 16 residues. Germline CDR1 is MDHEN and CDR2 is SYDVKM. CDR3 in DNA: TGTGCCAGCAGTTTATTGTCGGGCGGGAGCGGCAATGAGCAGTTCTTC. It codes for CASSLLSGGSGNEQFF. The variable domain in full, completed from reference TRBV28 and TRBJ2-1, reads DVKVTQSSRYLVKRTGEKVFLECVQDMDHENMFWYRQDPGLGLRLIYFSYDVKMKEKGDIPEGYSVSREKKERFSLILESASTNQTSMYLCASSLLSGGSGNEQFFGPGTRLTVL.

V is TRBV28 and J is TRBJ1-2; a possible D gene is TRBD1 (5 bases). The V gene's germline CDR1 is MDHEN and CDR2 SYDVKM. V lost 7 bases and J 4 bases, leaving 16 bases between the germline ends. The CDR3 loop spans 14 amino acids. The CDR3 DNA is TGTGCCAGCATCAAGGGATCAGGGTCCTATGGCTACACCTTC. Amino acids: CASIKGSGSYGYTF.

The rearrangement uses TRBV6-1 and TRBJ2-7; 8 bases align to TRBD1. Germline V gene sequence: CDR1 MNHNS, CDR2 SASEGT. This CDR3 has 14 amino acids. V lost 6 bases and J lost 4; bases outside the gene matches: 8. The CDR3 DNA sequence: TGTGCCAGCAGCCGAGACAGGGGCGGGTACGAGCAGTACTTC. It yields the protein CASSRDRGGYEQYF.

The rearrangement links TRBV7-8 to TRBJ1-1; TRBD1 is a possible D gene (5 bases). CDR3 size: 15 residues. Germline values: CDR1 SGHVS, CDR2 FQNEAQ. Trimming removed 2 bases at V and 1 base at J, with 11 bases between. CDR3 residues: CASSLQGVGNTEAFF. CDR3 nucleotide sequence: TGTGCCAGCAGCTTACAGGGTGTCGGGAACACTGAAGCTTTCTTT.

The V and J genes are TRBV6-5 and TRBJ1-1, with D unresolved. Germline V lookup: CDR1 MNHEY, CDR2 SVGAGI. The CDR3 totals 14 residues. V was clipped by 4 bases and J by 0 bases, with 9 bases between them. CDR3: CASSFREMNTEAFF. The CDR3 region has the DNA TGTGCCAGCAGTTTTAGAGAAATGAACACTGAAGCTTTCTTT.

DNA of the CDR3: TGTGCCAGTAGTTATTCAGGGAATCAGCCCCAGCATTTT. It codes for CASSYSGNQPQHF. V and J are TRBV19 and TRBJ1-5, with D maybe TRBD1 (5 bases). V was trimmed by 5 bases and J by 4 bases, leaving 9 bases between them. The length of the CDR3 is 13 residues. The germline V gene has CDR1 LNHDA and CDR2 SQIVND (reference sequence).

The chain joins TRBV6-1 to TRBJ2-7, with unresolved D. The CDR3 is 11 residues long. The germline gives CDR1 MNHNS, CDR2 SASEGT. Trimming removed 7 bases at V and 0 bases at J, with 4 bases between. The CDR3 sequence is CASTGSYEQYF. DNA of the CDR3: TGTGCCAGCACAGGCTCCTACGAGCAGTACTTC.

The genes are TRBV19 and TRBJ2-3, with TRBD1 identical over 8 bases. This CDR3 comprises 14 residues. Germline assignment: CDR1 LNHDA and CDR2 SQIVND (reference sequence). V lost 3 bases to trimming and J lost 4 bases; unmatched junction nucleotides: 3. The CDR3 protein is CASSIGDRPDTQYF. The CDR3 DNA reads TGTGCCAGTAGTATTGGGGACAGGCCAGATACGCAGTATTTT.

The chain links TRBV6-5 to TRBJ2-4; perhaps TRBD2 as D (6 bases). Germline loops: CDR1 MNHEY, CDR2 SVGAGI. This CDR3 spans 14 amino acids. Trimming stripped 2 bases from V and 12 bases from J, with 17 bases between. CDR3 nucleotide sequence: TGTGCCAGCAGTTACGGCGGTTACAGCGGGCCTCAGTACTTC. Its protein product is CASSYGGYSGPQYF.

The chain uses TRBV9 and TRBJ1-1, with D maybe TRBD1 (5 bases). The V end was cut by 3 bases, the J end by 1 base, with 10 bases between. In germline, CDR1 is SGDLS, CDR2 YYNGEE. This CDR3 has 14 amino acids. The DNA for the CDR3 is TGTGCCAGCAGCGCCCAGGGTGCGAACACTGAAGCTTTCTTT. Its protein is CASSAQGANTEAFF.

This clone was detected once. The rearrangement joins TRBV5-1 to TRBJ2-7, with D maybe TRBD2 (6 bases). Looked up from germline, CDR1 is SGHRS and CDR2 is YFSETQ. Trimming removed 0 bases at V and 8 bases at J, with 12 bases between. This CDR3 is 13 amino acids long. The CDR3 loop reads CASSLAQGGQQYF. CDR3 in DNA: TGCGCCAGCAGCTTGGCCCAGGGAGGCCAGCAGTACTTC.

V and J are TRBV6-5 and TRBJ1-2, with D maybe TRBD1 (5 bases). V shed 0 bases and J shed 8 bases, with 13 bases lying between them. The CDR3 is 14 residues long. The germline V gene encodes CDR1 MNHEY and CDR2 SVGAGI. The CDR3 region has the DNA TGTGCCAGCAGTTACTCCTTAAGGGGTGGAGGCTACACCTTC. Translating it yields CASSYSLRGGGYTF.

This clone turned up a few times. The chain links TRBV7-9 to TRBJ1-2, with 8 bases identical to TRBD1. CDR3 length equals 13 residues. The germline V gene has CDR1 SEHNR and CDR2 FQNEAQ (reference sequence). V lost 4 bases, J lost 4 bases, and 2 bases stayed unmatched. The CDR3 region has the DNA TGTGCCAGCAGCTCCGACAGGGGCTATGGCTACACCTTC. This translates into CASSSDRGYGYTF.

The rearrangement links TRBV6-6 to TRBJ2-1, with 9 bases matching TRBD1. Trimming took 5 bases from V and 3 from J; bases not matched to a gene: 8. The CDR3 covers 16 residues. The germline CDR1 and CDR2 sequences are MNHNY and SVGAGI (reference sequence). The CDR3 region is CASSRAGTGNYNEQFF. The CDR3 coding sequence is TGTGCCAGCAGTCGTGCGGGGACAGGGAACTACAATGAGCAGTTCTTC.

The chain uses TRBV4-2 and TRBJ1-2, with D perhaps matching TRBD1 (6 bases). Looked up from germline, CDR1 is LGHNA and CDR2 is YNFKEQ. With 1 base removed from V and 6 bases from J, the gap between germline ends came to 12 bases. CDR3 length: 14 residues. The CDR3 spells CASSQGAGVDGYTF. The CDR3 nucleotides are TGTGCCAGCAGCCAAGGGGCAGGGGTGGATGGCTACACCTTC.

CDR3: CASSTMGLDMSYEQYF. The CDR3 region has the DNA TGTGCCAGCAGTACCATGGGACTAGACATGTCCTACGAGCAGTACTTC. V usage is TRBV7-6 and J usage is TRBJ2-7; TRBD2 matches 8 bases. Germline V gene sequence: CDR1 SGHVS, CDR2 FNYEAQ. V lost 6 bases to trimming and J lost 1 base; unmatched junction nucleotides: 11. This CDR3 spans 16 amino acids.

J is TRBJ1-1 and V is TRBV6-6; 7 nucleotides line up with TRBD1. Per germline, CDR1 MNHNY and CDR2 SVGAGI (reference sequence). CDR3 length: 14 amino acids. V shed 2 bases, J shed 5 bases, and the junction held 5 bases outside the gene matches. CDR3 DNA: TGTGCCAGCAGTTACGGCCAGGGGGAAACTGAAGCTTTCTTT. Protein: CASSYGQGETEAFF.

This chain's CDR3 is CASSLFQGADHGYTF. The CDR3 region has the DNA TGTGCCAGCAGCTTATTTCAGGGGGCAGATCATGGCTACACCTTC. The rearrangement uses TRBV7-6 and TRBJ1-2; 8 positions match TRBD1. Per germline, CDR1 SGHVS and CDR2 FNYEAQ. After removal of 2 bases from V and 6 bases from J, the junction contained 8 bases not matched to a gene. The CDR3 consists of 15 residues.

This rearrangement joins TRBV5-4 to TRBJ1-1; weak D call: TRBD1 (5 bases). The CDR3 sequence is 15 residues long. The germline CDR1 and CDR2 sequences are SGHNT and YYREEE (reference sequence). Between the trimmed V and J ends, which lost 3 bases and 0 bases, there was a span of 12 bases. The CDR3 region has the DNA TGTGCCAGCAGCTCCCCTCGACAGATGAACACTGAAGCTTTCTTT. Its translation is CASSSPRQMNTEAFF.

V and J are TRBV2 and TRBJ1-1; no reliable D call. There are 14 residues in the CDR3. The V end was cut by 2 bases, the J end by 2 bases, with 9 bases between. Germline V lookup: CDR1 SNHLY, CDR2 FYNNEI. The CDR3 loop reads CASSELLGNTEAFF. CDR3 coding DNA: TGTGCCAGCAGTGAACTCCTGGGCAACACTGAAGCTTTCTTT. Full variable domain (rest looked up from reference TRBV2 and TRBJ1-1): EPEVTQTPSHQVTQMGQEVILRCVPISNHLYFYWYRQILGQKVEFLVSFYNNEISEKSEIFDDQFSVERPDGSNFTLKIRSTKLEDSAMYFCASSELLGNTEAFFGQGTRLTVV.